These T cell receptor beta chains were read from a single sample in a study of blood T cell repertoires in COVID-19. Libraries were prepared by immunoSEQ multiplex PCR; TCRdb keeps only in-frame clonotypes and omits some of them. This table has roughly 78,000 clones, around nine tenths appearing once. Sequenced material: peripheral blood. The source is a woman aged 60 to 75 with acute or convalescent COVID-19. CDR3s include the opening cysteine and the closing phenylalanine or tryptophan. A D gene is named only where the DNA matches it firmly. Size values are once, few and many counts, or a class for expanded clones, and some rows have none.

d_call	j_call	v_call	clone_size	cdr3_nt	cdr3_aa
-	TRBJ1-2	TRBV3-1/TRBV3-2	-	TGTGCCAGCCCCAGTGGCAGACAGCCCAACTATGGCTACACCTTC	CASPSGRQPNYGYTF
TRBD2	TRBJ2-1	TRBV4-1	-	TGCGCCAGCAGCCAAGCCGGGCGGGGGGCCGACAATGAGCAGTTCTTC	CASSQAGRGADNEQFF
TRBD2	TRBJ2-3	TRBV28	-	TGTGCCAGCAGTTTCCCACGGACTAGCGGGAGGGTTAGAGATACGCAGTATTTT	CASSFPRTSGRVRDTQYF
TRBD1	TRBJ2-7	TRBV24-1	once	TGTGCCACCTCCCCGGACAGGCCCGAGTACTTC	CATSPDRPEYF
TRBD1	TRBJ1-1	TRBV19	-	TGTGCCAGTACCCGGGGAGAACAGGGGAGGGCTTTCTTT	CASTRGEQGRAFF
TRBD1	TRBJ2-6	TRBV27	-	TGTGCCAGCAGTCGGGGACAGGGGGGGCCTGGGGCCAACGTCCTGACTTTC	CASSRGQGGPGANVLTF
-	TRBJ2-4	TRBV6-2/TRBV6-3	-	TGTGCCAGCAGCTTACAGCGGTTTGACATTCAGTACTTC	CASSLQRFDIQYF
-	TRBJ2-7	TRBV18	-	TGTGCCAGCTCAGCGGCGGGGTTGGACGAGCAGTACTTC	CASSAAGLDEQYF
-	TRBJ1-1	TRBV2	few	TGTGCCAGCACACGGGAGCCAAACACTGAAGCTTTCTTT	CASTREPNTEAFF
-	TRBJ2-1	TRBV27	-	TGTGCCAGCAGTTTAAAGGCCCCAACCGGGACTTCAAACAATGAGCAGTTCTTC	CASSLKAPTGTSNNEQFF
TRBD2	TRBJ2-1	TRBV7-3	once	TGTGCCAGCAGCTTAGCGGGGGGGCCCAATGAGCAGTTCTTC	CASSLAGGPNEQFF
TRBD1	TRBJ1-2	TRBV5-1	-	TGCGCCAGCAGCGCTGGACAGGCCGAATATGGCTACACCTTC	CASSAGQAEYGYTF
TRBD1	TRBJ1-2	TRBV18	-	TGTGCCAGCTCACCAGGGACAGGGCATGGCTACACCTTC	CASSPGTGHGYTF
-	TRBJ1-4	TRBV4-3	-	TGCGCCAGCAGCCAAGATCTGGGGGCTACTAATGAAAAACTGTTTTTT	CASSQDLGATNEKLFF
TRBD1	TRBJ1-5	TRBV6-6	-	TGTGCCAGCAGTTCCTCCGGGACAGGGGGCAATCAGCCCCAGCATTTT	CASSSSGTGGNQPQHF
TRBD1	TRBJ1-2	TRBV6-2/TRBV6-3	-	TGTGCCAGCAGTTACTCAAAGGGGGCCGTCCATGGCTACACCTTC	CASSYSKGAVHGYTF
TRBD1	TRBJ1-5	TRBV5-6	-	TGTGCCAGCAGCTTGGCCGGGACAGGGAATCAGCCCCAGCATTTT	CASSLAGTGNQPQHF
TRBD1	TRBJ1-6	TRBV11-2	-	TGTGCCAGCAGCTCATTTCCTCTGACAGGGTTAAATTCACCCCTCCACTTT	CASSSFPLTGLNSPLHF
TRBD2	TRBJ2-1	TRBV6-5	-	TGTGCCAGTGATAGCGGGGGGGGCTCGGGTGAGCAGTTCTTC	CASDSGGGSGEQFF
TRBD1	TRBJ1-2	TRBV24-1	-	TGTGCCACCAGTGATTGGAGAAGGGGACAGTCGTTGTCATGCTACACCTTC	CATSDWRRGQSLSCYTF
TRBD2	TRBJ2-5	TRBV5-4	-	TGTGCCAGCAGCTTGGCCGTGGGGAGGGGAGAGACCCAGTACTTC	CASSLAVGRGETQYF
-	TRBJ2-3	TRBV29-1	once	TGCAGCGTTGCTAGTAGCGCAGATACGCAGTATTTT	CSVASSADTQYF
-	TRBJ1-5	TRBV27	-	TGTGCCAGCAGTTTGGAGCGAGGTCAGCCCCAGCATTTT	CASSLERGQPQHF
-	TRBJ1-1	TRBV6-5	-	TGTGCCAGCAGAATCAGGGGAGTTCACACTGAAGCTTTCTTT	CASRIRGVHTEAFF
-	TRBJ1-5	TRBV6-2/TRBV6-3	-	TGTGCCAGCAGTTACTCGTGGGGAGATCAGCCCCAGCATTTT	CASSYSWGDQPQHF
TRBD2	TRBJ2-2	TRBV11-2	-	TGTGCCAGCAGCTTTCGGGCGGGGGGCAGGAACACCGGGGAGCTGTTTTTT	CASSFRAGGRNTGELFF
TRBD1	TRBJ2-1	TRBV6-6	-	TGTGCCAGCAGTTTTGGGACAGGGGGCTATGAGCAGTTCTTC	CASSFGTGGYEQFF
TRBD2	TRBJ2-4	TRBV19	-	TGTGCCAGTAGTATTACTAGCGGGGGGGCAGGCAAAAACATTCAGTACTTC	CASSITSGGAGKNIQYF
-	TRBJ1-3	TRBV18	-	TGTGCCAGCTCACCACAGTCAAGGGGTCAGGGGTCTGGAAACACCATATATTTT	CASSPQSRGQGSGNTIYF
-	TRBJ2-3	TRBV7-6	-	TGTGCCAGCAGCGCAAAGGGGGAAGCAGATACGCAGTATTTT	CASSAKGEADTQYF